This is a list of T cell receptor beta chains from one sample in a study of OX40 agonist ivuxolimab in advanced cancers. TCRdb's copy holds only in-frame clones and misses some; the assay was immunoSEQ multiplex PCR. This repertoire shows 15,000 to 20,000 clones, around nine tenths found once; its top ten account for just under 20%. The sample was CD4+ or CD8+ T cells sorted from blood, taken in a trial of the OX40 agonist ivuxolimab. These receptors were obtained from an adult with an advanced solid tumor such as melanoma, head and neck, liver or kidney cancer. Each CDR3 is given with its conserved first and last residue. The D gene is left open where the match is weak. Size tells how often a clone was seen (once, few, many) or the class of an expanded clone, and some rows leave it out.

.	TRBV6-5	.	TRBJ1-1	12	CASSDPYTEAFF
.	TRBV7-9	TRBD1	TRBJ1-1	14	CASTPTGINTEAFF
.	TRBV10-1	.	TRBJ2-5	15	CASSGSGRGKETQYF
.	TRBV4-2	TRBD2	TRBJ2-1	17	CASSQAWSGSGYNEQFF
.	TRBV28	.	TRBJ2-5	14	CASSLWDPTETQYF
.	TRBV28	TRBD1	TRBJ1-5	14	CASSLGTGNQPQHF
.	TRBV28	TRBD1	TRBJ2-7	15	CASSLTRTGTYEQYF
.	TRBV18	TRBD1	TRBJ2-5	16	CASSPLGTGGQETQYF
medium-sized	TRBV19	.	TRBJ2-2	15	CASSLLGRNTGELFF
once	TRBV7-8	TRBD2	TRBJ2-5	14	CASSPGGGLETQYF
few	TRBV7-9	.	TRBJ1-5	13	CASSIGPNQPQHF
.	TRBV29-1	.	TRBJ2-3	11	CSVGVSDTQYF
.	TRBV7-9	TRBD2	TRBJ2-3	17	CASSFFRVAGGADTQYF
.	TRBV19	TRBD1	TRBJ1-4	14	CASRRQGDLEKLFF
.	TRBV27	.	TRBJ1-2	15	CASSLAGQGGYGYTF
.	TRBV28	.	TRBJ1-5	12	CASSSGSQPQHF